The entry below describes one TCR beta chain. V shed 5 bases and J shed 4 bases, with 14 bases lying between them. This CDR3 has 14 residues. The germline CDR1 and CDR2 sequences are SGHDN and FVKESK. Method: immunoSEQ multiplex PCR; TCRdb's copy keeps in-frame clones and lacks some. This sample carries under 200,000 clones, around 86% of them seen once, and the ten largest clones take almost 1%. The sample comes from a study of blood T cell repertoires in COVID-19. This clonotype originated in a man younger than 35 with acute or convalescent COVID-19. Sequencing used peripheral blood. The chain has TRBV14 and TRBJ1-1; D is unresolved. The CDR3 bases are TGTGCCAGCAGCTTACGGAGGGAGAGCACTGAAGCTTTCTTT. Translation gives CASSLRRESTEAFF.